Listed below are T cell receptor beta chains from one sample, sequenced in a study of CD8+CD57+ T cells in acquired aplastic anemia. TCRdb re-analysed the reads in MiXCR, keeping a single row per CDR3 protein. The sample has 300,000 or so distinct CDR3 sequences, approximately 60% seen once; the top ten hold 1.3%. Source material: sorted CD4+, CD8+, or CD8+CD57+ T cells (not recorded which) from PBMCs. The receptors were gathered from a human donor with aplastic anemia. CDR3s include the opening cysteine and the closing phenylalanine or tryptophan. The D gene is left open where the match is weak. Not every row has a clone size; where given, it reads once, few, many or a size class.

j_call clone_size v_call cdr3_length d_call cdr3_aa cdr3_nt
TRBJ2-5 - TRBV7-9 16 TRBD2 CASSQGLVRGRETQYF TGTGCCAGCAGCCAGGGACTAGTAAGGGGAAGAGAGACCCAGTACTTC
TRBJ1-1 few TRBV2 11 TRBD1 CASIQGLEAFF TGTGCCAGTATACAGGGGCTTGAGGCTTTCTTT
TRBJ1-5 many TRBV2 16 - CASSAESGEGNQPQHF TGTGCCAGCAGTGCGGAGTCAGGGGAAGGCAATCAGCCCCAGCATTTT
TRBJ1-5 - TRBV12-3/TRBV12-4 13 - CASSLEYDQPQHF TGTGCCAGCAGTTTAGAATATGATCAGCCCCAGCATTTT
TRBJ2-5 many TRBV19 15 TRBD2 CASSILAGAQETQYF TGTGCCAGTAGTATACTAGCGGGGGCTCAAGAGACCCAGTACTTC
TRBJ2-1 few TRBV10-1 18 TRBD1 CASSSGQVAEVPYNEQFF TGCGCCAGCAGTAGCGGACAGGTTGCGGAGGTCCCCTACAATGAGCAGTTCTTC
TRBJ2-2 - TRBV29-1 13 - CSVATLGTGELFF TGCAGCGTTGCAACCCTGGGCACCGGGGAGCTGTTTTTT
TRBJ1-2 many TRBV20-1 15 - CSARGGRRGVYGYTF TGCAGTGCTAGGGGGGGGCGGAGGGGGGTTTATGGCTACACCTTC
TRBJ2-7 - TRBV7-2 14 - CASSLGSNTGEQYF TGTGCCAGCAGCTTAGGTAGTAACACCGGGGAGCAGTACTTC
TRBJ2-1 many TRBV20-1 14 TRBD2 CSAIGLADYNEQFF TGCAGTGCTATAGGACTAGCGGACTACAATGAGCAGTTCTTC
TRBJ1-2 - TRBV24-1 16 TRBD1 CATSDMGTGEVHGYTF TGTGCCACCAGTGATATGGGGACAGGGGAGGTCCATGGCTACACCTTC
TRBJ2-7 - TRBV19 12 - CASSIGAGEQYF TGTGCCAGTAGTATTGGAGCCGGCGAGCAGTACTTC
TRBJ2-1 - TRBV7-2 14 TRBD1 CASSLGTGMVEQFF TGTGCCAGCAGCTTAGGGACAGGGATGGTTGAGCAGTTCTTC
TRBJ2-5 - TRBV29-1 15 TRBD2 CSSPAGVGPQETQYF TGCAGCAGCCCCGCGGGAGTGGGGCCCCAAGAGACCCAGTACTTC
TRBJ1-2 many TRBV15 15 - CATSRDPQATYGYTF TGTGCCACCAGCAGAGACCCACAGGCTACTTATGGCTACACCTTC
TRBJ1-2 - TRBV5-1 15 TRBD1 CASRPGTGKGGGYTF TGCGCCAGCCGTCCCGGGACAGGGAAAGGTGGCGGCTACACCTTC
TRBJ2-3 - TRBV25-1 19 TRBD2 CASSEVRGLAGGPGDTQYF TGTGCCAGCAGTGAAGTGAGGGGACTAGCGGGGGGGCCCGGTGATACGCAGTATTTT
TRBJ2-5 - TRBV7-3 14 TRBD2 CASSNGGFEETQYF TGTGCCAGCAGCAACGGGGGGTTCGAAGAAACCCAGTACTTC
TRBJ2-7 - TRBV10-3 14 - CAISESRTAYEQYF TGTGCCATCAGTGAGTCGCGGACAGCCTACGAGCAGTACTTC
TRBJ2-1 many TRBV7-9 12 - CASSLDFNEQFF TGTGCCAGCAGCTTAGACTTCAATGAGCAGTTCTTC
TRBJ2-3 - TRBV20-1 15 TRBD2 CSARTSGGNTDTQYF TGCAGTGCTAGAACCAGCGGGGGAAACACAGATACGCAGTATTTT
TRBJ2-3 - TRBV7-3 17 TRBD2 CASSPPGLAGGIGTQYF TGTGCCAGCAGCCCCCCGGGCCTAGCGGGAGGGATAGGTACGCAGTATTTT
TRBJ2-2 - TRBV9 16 TRBD1 CASSVVGTGSAGELFF TGTGCCAGCAGCGTAGTTGGGACAGGGTCGGCCGGGGAGCTGTTTTTT
TRBJ1-5 many TRBV19 13 - CASSGAVNQPQHF TGTGCCAGTAGTGGGGCCGTTAATCAGCCCCAGCATTTT
TRBJ1-3 - TRBV5-1 15 - CASSLAPQGGNTIYF TGCGCCAGCAGCTTGGCCCCACAGGGAGGAAACACCATATATTTT
TRBJ2-7 - TRBV7-6 15 TRBD2 CASTVGGGSSYEQYF TGTGCCAGCACGGTTGGGGGGGGGAGCTCCTACGAGCAGTACTTC
TRBJ1-2 few TRBV20-1 13 - CSARDEAGIGYTF TGCAGTGCTAGAGATGAGGCAGGGATAGGCTACACCTTC
TRBJ2-7 - TRBV5-4 14 TRBD1 CASSQLGQGGEQYF TGTGCCAGCAGCCAACTGGGACAGGGTGGCGAGCAGTACTTC
TRBJ1-6 few TRBV7-2 13 - CASSLDQGPILHF TGTGCCAGCAGCTTAGACCAGGGGCCCATCCTCCACTTT
TRBJ2-7 - TRBV5-1 14 TRBD1 CASSAWDSTYEQYF TGCGCCAGCAGCGCCTGGGACAGTACCTACGAGCAGTACTTC
TRBJ2-4 many TRBV20-1 14 TRBD2 CSAAGLDGPNIQYF TGCAGTGCCGCGGGACTAGATGGGCCAAACATTCAGTACTTC
TRBJ2-7 few TRBV20-1 11 - CSASSRYEQYF TGCAGTGCTAGTAGTCGCTACGAGCAGTACTTC
TRBJ2-3 - TRBV9 16 - CASSVVAGGATDTQYF TGTGCCAGCAGCGTAGTTGCTGGCGGAGCAACAGATACGCAGTATTTT
TRBJ1-4 few TRBV10-3 16 TRBD1 CAISDPKQGADEKLFF TGTGCCATCAGTGATCCTAAACAGGGGGCAGATGAAAAACTGTTTTTT
TRBJ2-1 - TRBV5-1 15 - CASSLEPGYYNEQFF TGCGCCAGCAGCTTGGAGCCCGGGTATTACAATGAGCAGTTCTTC
TRBJ2-1 many TRBV24-1 13 - CATSDSSYNEQFF TGTGCCACCAGTGACTCATCCTACAATGAGCAGTTCTTC
TRBJ1-1 few TRBV7-8 15 - CASSLHTAMNTEAFF TGTGCCAGCAGCTTACATACCGCGATGAACACTGAAGCTTTCTTT
TRBJ2-7 once TRBV9 16 - CASSVGRGTLTYEQYF TGTGCCAGCAGCGTAGGCCGCGGGACCCTAACCTACGAGCAGTACTTC
TRBJ2-5 - TRBV24-1 13 - CATSDLQGETQYF TGTGCCACCAGTGATTTGCAGGGGGAGACCCAGTACTTC
TRBJ1-1 - TRBV9 14 - CASSLKGQNTEAFF TGCGCCAGCAGCTTGAAGGGACAGAACACTGAAGCTTTCTTT
TRBJ2-5 - TRBV2 17 TRBD2 CASSSLLAGGLQETQYF TGTGCCAGCAGTTCACTACTAGCGGGGGGTTTACAAGAGACCCAGTACTTC
TRBJ1-2 - TRBV20-1 23 - CSANDSVPFRVAIFLCANYGYTF TGCAGTGCAAACGACAGTGTCCCTTTTAGAGTGGCTATATTCTTATGTGCTAACTATGGCTACACCTTC